This T cell receptor (beta chain) came from a study of blood T cells in healthy people across ages. Study results and limitations: Diversity estimated from one million T cells was considered an underestimate.

This clonotype appeared a few times. Its antigen is unknown. For the second PCR, which ran for 7 to 11 cycles, a sample-barcoded 5' primer and a J-beta primer mix were used. TCRdb re-called the 5' RACE reads with MiXCR, one entry per CDR3 protein. The table has 1.5 million to 1.8 million distinct CDR3 sequences, around 40% seen once. The CDR3 covers 16 residues. Deletions cut 3 bases from V and 8 bases from J, with 22 bases between. This sequence originates from a woman aged 18-29 years in good health. V gene TRBV12-3 or TRBV12-4 combines with J gene TRBJ1-1, with D uncertain. Sequencing input: blood. In DNA, the CDR3 is TGTGCCAGCAGTTTCATAATTTCGGAGAGGTTGCCCGAAGCTTTCTTT. It is translated as CASSFIISERLPEAFF.